What follows are 5 T cell receptor beta chains derived from one specimen sequenced in a study of shared clonotypes between healthy human individuals. Here immunoSEQ multiplex PCR was the method, and the copy in TCRdb shows in-frame clones only, minus some. The data hold 2 million to 2.5 million clones, with approximately 93% observed a single time. The sequencing sample was made of naive CD4+ T cells from PBMCs. Documented subset: CD45RA+ positively selected. The receptors here all came from a man younger than 35 in good health. Some clones in this sample may be carry-over from other donors' samples.

The V gene is TRBV9, the J gene TRBJ1-2; D might be TRBD1 (6 bases). Germline CDR1 and CDR2: SGDLS and YYNGEE. The CDR3 has 14 amino acids. Trimming removed 4 bases at V and 3 bases at J, with 13 bases between. The CDR3: CASSNRGGDYGYTF. In DNA form, the CDR3 reads TGTGCCAGCAGCAACCGAGGGGGGGACTATGGCTACACCTTC.

J is TRBJ2-5 and V is TRBV10-3, with D possibly being TRBD2 (6 bases). With the DNA end fitting TRBJ2-7 better, the J assignment may be wrong. The length of the CDR3 is 12 residues. CDR1 ENHRY and CDR2 SYGVKD come from the germline V gene. The CDR3 is CAISVGGYEQYF. DNA for the CDR3: TGTGCCATCAGTGTGGGGGGTTACGAGCAGTACTTC.

J is TRBJ1-6 and V is TRBV5-4; 8 nucleotides agree with TRBD1. CDR3 length: 15 amino acids. Germline V gives CDR1 SGHNT, CDR2 YYREEE (reference sequence). With 4 bases clipped from V and 9 bases from J, the junction kept 9 bases outside the gene matches. CDR3 amino acids: CASSLLGQGVSPLHF. The CDR3 DNA reads as TGTGCCAGCAGCCTTCTAGGACAGGGAGTTTCACCCCTCCACTTT.

The J gene is TRBJ2-2, the V gene TRBV11-2; TRBD1 might be the D (7 bases). Germline V CDR1 and CDR2: SGHAT, FQNNGV. The CDR3 runs 15 residues. V was cut by 0 bases and J by 9 bases, with 14 bases left in between. The CDR3, as DNA: TGTGCCAGCAGCTTAGATCCCAGGGGGGTGAGGGAGCTGTTTTTT. It codes for CASSLDPRGVRELFF.

This clone occurred a few times. V is TRBV7-9 and J is TRBJ1-2; 8 bases match TRBD1. The V segment lost 5 bases and the J segment 8 bases; nucleotides outside the gene matches: 10. The CDR3 is 14 residues long. Germline CDR1 reads SEHNR; CDR2 reads FQNEAQ (reference sequence). The CDR3 coding sequence is TGTGCCAGCAGCCACTCGGACAGGGAAGGCGGCTACACCTTC. It encodes CASSHSDREGGYTF.